What follows are 27 T cell receptor beta chains derived from one specimen sequenced in a study of blood T cells in healthy people across ages. Alongside a J-beta primer mix, a sample-barcoded 5' primer served in a second PCR lasting roughly 6 to 12 cycles. TCRdb fed the 5' RACE reads into MiXCR, producing one record per CDR3 protein. The sample records 800,000 or so distinct CDR3 sequences, about 47% being singletons. What was sequenced was blood. The receptors here all came from an elderly man in good health.

V and J are TRBV9 and TRBJ2-3; either TRBD1 or TRBD2 may supply D (5 bases each). From germline, CDR1 is SGDLS and CDR2 YYNGEE. Trimming shortened V by 4 bases and J by 0 bases, and 15 bases separated the two germline ends. The CDR3 totals 16 residues. CDR3 nucleotide sequence: TGTGCCAGCAGCCTTACCGGGACCTCCAGCACAGATACGCAGTATTTT. This sequence encodes CASSLTGTSSTDTQYF.

This clonotype appeared a single time. This chain connects TRBV15 to TRBJ2-1; D is perhaps TRBD1 (6 bases). The length of the CDR3 is 13 residues. CDR1 is LNHNV, CDR2 YYDKDF, per germline (reference sequence). V was cut by 1 base and J by 9 bases, with 10 bases left in between. CDR3 in DNA: TGTGCCACCAGCAGAGCAGGGGAGAGTGAGCAGTTCTTC. Its translation is CATSRAGESEQFF.

The chain has TRBV5-1 and TRBJ2-3; D is unclear. V gave up 4 bases and J gave up 4 bases, with 7 bases separating them. Germline loops: CDR1 SGHRS, CDR2 YFSETQ. The CDR3 runs 12 residues. CDR3 sequence (DNA): TGCGCCAGCAGCGCCGTCCCAGATACGCAGTATTTT. It encodes CASSAVPDTQYF.

The chain links TRBV5-5 to TRBJ2-7; TRBD1 might be the D (7 bases). The CDR3 totals 13 residues. Deletions cut 4 bases from V and 4 bases from J, with 12 bases between. The germline gives CDR1 SGHKS, CDR2 YYEKEE (reference sequence). The CDR3 spells CASSPQGGYEQYF. CDR3 DNA sequence: TGTGCCAGCAGCCCCCAGGGGGGTTACGAGCAGTACTTC.

The rearrangement links TRBV5-1 to TRBJ2-1, with TRBD2 identical over 13 bases. Trimming took 7 bases from V and 7 from J; bases not matched to a gene: 8. This CDR3 is built from 15 residues. Germline CDR1 and CDR2: SGHRS and YFSETQ. The CDR3 DNA reads as TGCGCCAGCGGCACCGGGACTAGCGGGACAAATGAGCAGTTCTTC. This encodes CASGTGTSGTNEQFF.

This sequence joins TRBV5-6 and TRBJ2-1; 7 bases match TRBD2. The ends lost 4 bases at V and 8 bases at J; junction bases unmatched: 6. This CDR3 spans 13 amino acids. Germline-derived CDR1 and CDR2 are SGHDT and YYEEEE. CDR3 sequence: CASSPGLGDEQFF. DNA for the CDR3: TGTGCCAGCAGCCCAGGACTAGGAGATGAGCAGTTCTTC. The entire variable domain, with the rest obtained from reference TRBV5-6 and TRBJ2-1, is as follows: DAGVTQSPTHLIKTRGQQVTLRCSPKSGHDTVSWYQQALGQGPQFIFQYYEEEERQRGNFPDRFSGHQFPNYSSELNVNALLLGDSALYLCASSPGLGDEQFFGPGTRLTVL.

This clonotype came up a few times. The rearrangement uses TRBV12-3 or TRBV12-4 and TRBJ2-2; 8 positions match TRBD2. The CDR3 is 14 amino acids. V dropped 5 bases and J dropped 5; count of bases not matched to a gene: 4. The CDR3 DNA is TGTGCCAGCAGTAGCGGGAGAGTTACCGGGGAGCTGTTTTTT. Translated, it gives CASSSGRVTGELFF.

This chain connects TRBV2 to TRBJ2-6; D is unclear. Germline V gene lookup returns CDR1 SNHLY and CDR2 FYNNEI. V lost 6 bases, J lost 0 bases, and 9 bases lay in between. The CDR3 runs to 15 residues. The DNA of the CDR3 is TGTGCCAGCAGAATACAGAACTCTGGGGCCAACGTCCTGACTTTC. Amino acid sequence: CASRIQNSGANVLTF.

This clonotype was recorded a few times. This chain uses TRBV5-1 with TRBJ1-6; 7 bases line up with TRBD1. This CDR3 region has 15 residues. Germline V CDR1 and CDR2: SGHRS, YFSETQ. After removal of 4 bases from V and 12 bases from J, the junction contained 13 bases not matched to a gene. The CDR3 DNA sequence: TGCGCCAGCAGCCCTGACAGGGCTAGAGGTGGACCCCTCCACTTT. Protein: CASSPDRARGGPLHF.

The table lists this clonotype with a count of one. The chain is built from TRBV20-1 and TRBJ2-7, with 8 nucleotides matching TRBD2. This CDR3 spans 14 amino acids. The J segment lost 0 bases and the V segment lost 5 bases, leaving 6 bases of the junction unmatched. CDR1 DFQATT and CDR2 SNEGSKA come from the germline V gene (reference sequence). The CDR3 nucleotides are TGCAGTGCTGGTAGCGGGGACCCCTCCTACGAGCAGTACTTC. This translates into CSAGSGDPSYEQYF.

The chain links TRBV12-3 or TRBV12-4 to TRBJ2-7; D remains unclear. CDR3 length: 14 amino acids. Trimming shortened V by 4 bases and J by 1 base, and 11 bases separated the two germline ends. This CDR3 is CASSSVGISYEQYF. The CDR3 DNA reads as TGTGCCAGCAGTTCCGTCGGCATATCCTACGAGCAGTACTTC.

The J gene is TRBJ1-1, the V gene TRBV12-3 or TRBV12-4, with TRBD1 matching 8 bases. V gave up 7 bases and J gave up 4 bases; unmatched junction bases: 11. The CDR3 has 15 residues. The CDR3 region is CASTEPSTGVTEAFF. In DNA, the CDR3 is TGTGCCAGCACCGAACCGTCGACAGGGGTCACTGAAGCTTTCTTT.

Details on this clonotype: A read error may account for a junction end that differs from germline. In DNA, the CDR3 is TGCAGCGTTGCGGGCCACTGGGACATACGTGGCTATACCTTC. It encodes CSVAGHWDIRGYTF. The chain carries TRBV29-1 and TRBJ1-2, with D possibly matching TRBD1 (6 bases). Germline assignment: CDR1 SQVTM and CDR2 ANQGSEA. There are 14 residues in the CDR3.

This clonotype was recorded a few times. Here the CDR3 DNA reads TGTGCCAGCAGTAAAGTTCGGCAGGGTTTAGAAAAACTGTTTTTT. Its translation: CASSKVRQGLEKLFF. The V gene is TRBV6-5, the J gene TRBJ1-4; TRBD1 might be the D (5 bases). The V gene lost 5 bases and the J gene lost 8 bases, with 18 bases spanning the gap. The V gene's germline CDR1 is MNHEY and CDR2 SVGAGI. This CDR3 contains 15 residues.

This clonotype was observed once. The rearrangement joins TRBV12-3 or TRBV12-4 to TRBJ1-2; TRBD1 aligns across 9 bases. V dropped 10 bases and J dropped 5; count of bases not matched to a gene: 11. The CDR3 is made up of 14 amino acids. The CDR3 loop is CAILPGQGLYGYTF. The DNA of the CDR3 is TGTGCCATATTACCGGGACAGGGACTTTATGGCTACACCTTC.

This rearrangement joins TRBV18 to TRBJ2-3; 7 nucleotides agree with TRBD2. Looked up from germline, CDR1 is KGHSH and CDR2 is LQKENI. This CDR3 spans 14 amino acids. The trim removed 8 bases at V and 1 base at J, leaving 6 bases unmatched. The CDR3 DNA sequence: TGTGCCAGCCGAACAGCGGGACGCACAGATACGCAGTATTTT. This sequence encodes CASRTAGRTDTQYF.

The chain employs TRBV5-1 and TRBJ1-2, with TRBD1 matching over 9 bases. Germline CDR1 SGHRS, CDR2 YFSETQ. The CDR3 is 14 residues long. J gave up 4 bases and V 4 bases, and 5 bases lay outside the gene matches. The CDR3 is CASSPSQGAYGYTF. The CDR3 region has the DNA TGCGCCAGCAGCCCCTCACAGGGGGCCTATGGCTACACCTTC.

This clonotype has more than one count but fewer than ten. The genes are TRBV2 and TRBJ2-7; D not resolved. V was pared by 6 bases and J by 6 bases, with 15 bases between. The CDR3 consists of 13 residues. Germline V gene sequence: CDR1 SNHLY, CDR2 FYNNEI. The CDR3 sequence: CASRVSRNVEQYF. CDR3 coding DNA: TGTGCCAGCAGGGTCTCTAGGAATGTCGAGCAGTACTTC.

This clonotype has a handful of counts. The chain employs TRBV21-1 and TRBJ1-1; no check of the table's D call, TRBD1, against the DNA was made. TRBV21-1 is a known pseudogene. The CDR3 consists of 15 residues. The CDR3 reads CASRRGVFMNTEAFF. The CDR3 nucleotides are TGTGCCAGCCGAAGGGGAGTCTTTATGAACACTGAAGCTTTCTTT.

This sequence joins TRBV3-1 and TRBJ2-7; TRBD2 matches 8 bases. Germline V gene data show CDR1 as LGHDT and CDR2 as YNNKEL (reference sequence). The CDR3 has 15 amino acids. V shed 4 bases, J shed 5 bases, and the junction held 10 bases outside the gene matches. CDR3 protein: CASSPFAGGRNEQYF. CDR3 coding DNA: TGTGCCAGCAGCCCCTTTGCGGGAGGTAGGAACGAGCAGTACTTC.

This clonotype was recorded many times. The rearrangement joins TRBV7-2 to TRBJ2-3; 7 bases fit TRBD1. Germline-derived CDR1 and CDR2 are SGHTA and FQGNSA. V was clipped by 0 bases and J by 6 bases; unmatched bases: 6. The CDR3 runs 15 residues. The CDR3, as DNA: TGTGCCAGCAGCTTAGCTAGGACAGGTCCGGATACGCAGTATTTT. Protein: CASSLARTGPDTQYF. Using reference TRBV7-2 and TRBJ2-3 for the parts outside the CDR3, the full variable domain is GAGVSQSPSNKVTEKGKDVELRCDPISGHTALYWYRQSLGQGLEFLIYFQGNSAPDKSGLPSDRFSAERTGGSVSTLTIQRTQQEDSAVYLCASSLARTGPDTQYFGPGTRLTVL.

This rearrangement joins TRBV21-1 to TRBJ2-1; the table's D call TRBD1 went unverified against the DNA. TRBV21-1 constitutes a pseudogene. The CDR3 is 16 amino acids. This CDR3 reads CASSRQGGIGYNEQFF. The CDR3, as DNA: TGTGCCAGCAGCAGACAGGGGGGAATTGGCTACAATGAGCAGTTCTTC.

The V call is TRBV30, the J call TRBJ2-1; the D is unclear. The last part of the DNA fits TRBJ2-7 better; the J call may be wrong. The germline gives CDR1 GTSNPN, CDR2 SVGIG (reference sequence). This CDR3 contains 15 residues. Here the CDR3 reads CAWRVSASSYNEQYF. The CDR3 nucleotides are TGTGCCTGGAGAGTAAGCGCGAGCTCCTACAATGAGCAGTACTTC.

Only a few counts were recorded for this clonotype. The J gene is TRBJ2-5, the V gene TRBV5-1; D gene ambiguous. The CDR3 contains 14 residues. Germline V gene lookup returns CDR1 SGHRS and CDR2 YFSETQ. V lost 1 base, J lost 5 bases, and 12 bases lay in between. The CDR3 DNA is TGCGCCAGCAGCTTGTTCAGCTCTCGGGAGACCCAGTACTTC. It translates to CASSLFSSRETQYF.

V usage is TRBV20-1 and J usage is TRBJ2-7; D unresolved. Germline V gene sequence: CDR1 DFQATT, CDR2 SNEGSKA (reference sequence). CDR3 length: 12 amino acids. V was shortened by 4 bases and J by 2 bases, with 9 bases between the two germline ends. The CDR3 region has the DNA TGCAGTGCTATTGACCGAACCTACGAGCAGTACTTC. This encodes CSAIDRTYEQYF.

A few counts support this clonotype. V is TRBV5-1 and J is TRBJ2-4, with no clear D. The DNA end is more similar to TRBJ2-5, so the J call may be wrong. Germline CDR1 SGHRS, CDR2 YFSETQ. The CDR3 sequence is 12 residues long. The DNA of the CDR3 is TGCGCCAGCAGCTTGGATATGGGGACCCAGTACTTC. Translated, it gives CASSLDMGTQYF.

In regard to this clonotype: One end of the junction fails to match germline, which may point to a read error. The chain combines TRBV12-3 or TRBV12-4 with TRBJ2-4; maybe TRBD2 (5 bases). The J call may be in error: the DNA end matches TRBJ2-7 better. The CDR3 is 12 residues long. CDR3 nucleotide sequence: TGTGCCACCAGTTTGAGGGACTACGAGCAGTACTTC. This translates into CATSLRDYEQYF.